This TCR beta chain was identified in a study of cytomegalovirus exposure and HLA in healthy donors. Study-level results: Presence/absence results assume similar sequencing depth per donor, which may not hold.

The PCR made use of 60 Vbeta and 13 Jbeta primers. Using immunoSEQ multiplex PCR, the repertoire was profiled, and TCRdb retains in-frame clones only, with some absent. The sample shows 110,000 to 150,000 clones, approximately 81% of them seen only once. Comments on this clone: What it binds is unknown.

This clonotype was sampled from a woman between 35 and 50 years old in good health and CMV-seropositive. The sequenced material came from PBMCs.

Here the CDR3 reads CASRRRTGGNSPQHF. Written as DNA, the CDR3 is TGTGCCAGCAGGCGGCGGACAGGGGGCAATTCGCCCCAGCATTTT. J is TRBJ1-5 and V is TRBV27; TRBD1 matches at 11 bases. Unmatched junction bases numbered 10, after V lost 6 bases and J lost 9 bases. CDR3 size: 15 residues. Per germline, CDR1 MNHEY and CDR2 SMNVEV (reference sequence).